This T cell receptor (beta chain) was profiled in a study of human T cells and chemical hapten exposure. In the study overall: Patients received weekly diphenylcyclopropenone doses to the scalp throughout the approximately 23-week study. After 6 days, upper back 0.01% DPC patch tests were scored.

The CDR3 sequence is 14 residues long. Germline V gene sequence: CDR1 LNHDA, CDR2 SQIVND (reference sequence). Whole-study findings and limits: Against controls, expanded TCRs gave rise to significantly more large CDR3 similarity clusters. Donors, who had alopecia, may show an immune response that differs from healthy people's.

On this clonotype: The antigen remains undetermined. The junction departs from the called germline gene at one end, perhaps through a read error.

Each CDR3 protein is one row after TCRdb ran MiXCR on the RACE reads. The sample holds 75,000 to 95,000 distinct CDR3 sequences, 10% to 15% seen once. Stated time point: patch test 1, 2 weeks after DPC sensitization. Sample treatment: therapeutic diphenylcyclopropenone sensitization with weekly scalp DPC. The sequencing here drew on whole blood, taken in connection with sensitization to the hapten diphenylcyclopropenone (DPC). This TCR came from a woman in her fifties or sixties with alopecia areata. Some clones in this sample may be carry-over from other donors' samples. The chain joins TRBV19 to TRBJ2-2; D gene unclear. The CDR3 DNA sequence: TGTGCCAGTGGTATCGGATCGGCGCGCGGGGAGCTGTTTTTT. This gives the protein CASGIGSARGELFF.